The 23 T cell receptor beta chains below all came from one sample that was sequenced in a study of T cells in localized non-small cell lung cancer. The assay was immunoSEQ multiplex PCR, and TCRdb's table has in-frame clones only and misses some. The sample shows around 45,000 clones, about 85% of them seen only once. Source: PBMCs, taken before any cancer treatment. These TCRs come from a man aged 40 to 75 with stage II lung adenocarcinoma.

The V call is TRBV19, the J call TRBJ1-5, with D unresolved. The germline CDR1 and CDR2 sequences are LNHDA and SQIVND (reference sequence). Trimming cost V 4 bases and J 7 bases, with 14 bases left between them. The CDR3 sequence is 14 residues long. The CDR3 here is CASSKKEVGQPQHF. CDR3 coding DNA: TGTGCCAGTAGTAAAAAGGAGGTAGGCCAGCCCCAGCATTTT.

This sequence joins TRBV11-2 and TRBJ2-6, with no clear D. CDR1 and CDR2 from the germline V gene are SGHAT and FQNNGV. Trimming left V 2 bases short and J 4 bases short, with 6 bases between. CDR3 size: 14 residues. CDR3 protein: CASSLNAGANVLTF. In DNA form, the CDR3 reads TGTGCCAGCAGCTTAAACGCCGGGGCCAACGTCCTGACTTTC.

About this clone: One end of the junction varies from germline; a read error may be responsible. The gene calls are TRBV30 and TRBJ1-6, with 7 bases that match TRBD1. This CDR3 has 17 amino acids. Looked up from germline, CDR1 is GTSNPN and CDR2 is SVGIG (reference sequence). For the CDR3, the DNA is TGTGCCTGGAGTGCCATCACAGGGGAATCCTATTATTCACCCCTCCACTTT. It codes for CAWSAITGESYYSPLHF.

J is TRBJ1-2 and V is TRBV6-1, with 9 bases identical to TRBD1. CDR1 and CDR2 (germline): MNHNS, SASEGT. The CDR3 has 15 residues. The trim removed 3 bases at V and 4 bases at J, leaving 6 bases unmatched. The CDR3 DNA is TGTGCCAGCAGTGAGAATACAGGGGGCCTCTATGGCTACACCTTC. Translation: CASSENTGGLYGYTF.

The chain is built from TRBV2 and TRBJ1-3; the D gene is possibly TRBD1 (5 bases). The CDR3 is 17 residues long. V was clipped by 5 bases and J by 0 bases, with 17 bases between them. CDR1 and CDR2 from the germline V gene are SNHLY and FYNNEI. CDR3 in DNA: TGTGCCAGCAGTTTGACAGTCGGCACACGCTCTGGAAACACCATATATTTT. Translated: CASSLTVGTRSGNTIYF.

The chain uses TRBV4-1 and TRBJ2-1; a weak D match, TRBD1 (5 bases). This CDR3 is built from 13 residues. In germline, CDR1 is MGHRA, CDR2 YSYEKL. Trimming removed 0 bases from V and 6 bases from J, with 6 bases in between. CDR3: CASSQERGNEQFF. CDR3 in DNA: TGCGCCAGCAGCCAAGAAAGGGGCAATGAGCAGTTCTTC.

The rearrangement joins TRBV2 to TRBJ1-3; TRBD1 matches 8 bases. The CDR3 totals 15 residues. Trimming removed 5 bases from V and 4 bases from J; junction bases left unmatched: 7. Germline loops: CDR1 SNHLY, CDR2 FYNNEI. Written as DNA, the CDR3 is TGTGCCAGCAGTCCGGACAGGGTACGCGGAAACACCATATATTTT. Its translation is CASSPDRVRGNTIYF.

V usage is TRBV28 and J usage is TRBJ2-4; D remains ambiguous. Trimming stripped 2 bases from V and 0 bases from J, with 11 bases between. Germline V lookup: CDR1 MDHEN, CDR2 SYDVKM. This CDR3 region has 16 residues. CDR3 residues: CASSLAGPLAKNIQYF. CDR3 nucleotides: TGTGCCAGCAGTTTAGCAGGTCCTCTAGCCAAAAACATTCAGTACTTC.

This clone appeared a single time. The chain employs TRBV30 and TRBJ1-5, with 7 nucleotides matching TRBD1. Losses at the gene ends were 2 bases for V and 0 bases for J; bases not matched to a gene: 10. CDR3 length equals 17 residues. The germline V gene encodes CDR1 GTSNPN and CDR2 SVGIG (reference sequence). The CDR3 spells CAWSHNRGPFSNQPQHF. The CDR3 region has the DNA TGTGCCTGGAGTCATAATAGGGGGCCTTTTAGCAATCAGCCCCAGCATTTT. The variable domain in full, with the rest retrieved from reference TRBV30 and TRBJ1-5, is SQTIHQWPATLVQPVGSPLSLECTVEGTSNPNLYWYRQAAGRGLQLLFYSVGIGQISSEVPQNLSASRPQDRQFILSSKKLLLSDSGFYLCAWSHNRGPFSNQPQHFGDGTRLSIL.

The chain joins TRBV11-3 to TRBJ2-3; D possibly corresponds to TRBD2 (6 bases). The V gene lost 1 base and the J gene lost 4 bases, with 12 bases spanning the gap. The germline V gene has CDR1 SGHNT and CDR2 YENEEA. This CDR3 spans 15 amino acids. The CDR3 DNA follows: TGTGCCAGCAGCTTAGGGGGGGACGGGCCAGATACGCAGTATTTT. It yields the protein CASSLGGDGPDTQYF.

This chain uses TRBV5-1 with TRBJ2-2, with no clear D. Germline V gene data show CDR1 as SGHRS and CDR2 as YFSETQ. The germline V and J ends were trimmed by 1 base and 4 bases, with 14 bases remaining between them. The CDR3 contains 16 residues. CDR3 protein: CASSLIDVRFTGELFF. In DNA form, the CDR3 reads TGCGCCAGCAGCTTGATAGACGTCAGGTTCACCGGGGAGCTGTTTTTT. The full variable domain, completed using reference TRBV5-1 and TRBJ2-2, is KAGVTQTPRYLIKTRGQQVTLSCSPISGHRSVSWYQQTPGQGLQFLFEYFSETQRNKGNFPGRFSGRQFSNSRSEMNVSTLELGDSALYLCASSLIDVRFTGELFFGEGSRLTVL.

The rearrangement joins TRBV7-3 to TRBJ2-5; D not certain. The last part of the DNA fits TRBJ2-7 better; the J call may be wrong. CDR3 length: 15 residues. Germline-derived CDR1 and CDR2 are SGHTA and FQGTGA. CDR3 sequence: CASSLTGVSSYEQYF. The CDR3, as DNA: TGTGCCAGCAGCTTAACCGGTGTAAGCTCCTACGAGCAGTACTTC.

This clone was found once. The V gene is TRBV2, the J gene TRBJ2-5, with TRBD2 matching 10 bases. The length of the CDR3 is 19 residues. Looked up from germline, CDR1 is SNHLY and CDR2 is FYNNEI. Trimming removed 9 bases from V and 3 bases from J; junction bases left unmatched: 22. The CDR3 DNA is TGTGCCAGTAAAGTGGTAGCGGGGGGAGAGGGTTCGAGTAAAGAGACCCAGTACTTC. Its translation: CASKVVAGGEGSSKETQYF.

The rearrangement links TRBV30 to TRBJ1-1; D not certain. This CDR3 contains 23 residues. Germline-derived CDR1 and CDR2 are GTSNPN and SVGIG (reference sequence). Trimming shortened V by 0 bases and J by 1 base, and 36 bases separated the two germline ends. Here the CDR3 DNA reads TGTGCCTGGAGTGTAGGGATCCGGGCCGTTGCGGGATCCGCTCTAATTAGGAACACTGAAGCTTTCTTT. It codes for CAWSVGIRAVAGSALIRNTEAFF. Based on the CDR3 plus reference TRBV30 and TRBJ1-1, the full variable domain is SQTIHQWPATLVQPVGSPLSLECTVEGTSNPNLYWYRQAAGRGLQLLFYSVGIGQISSEVPQNLSASRPQDRQFILSSKKLLLSDSGFYLCAWSVGIRAVAGSALIRNTEAFFGQGTRLTVV.

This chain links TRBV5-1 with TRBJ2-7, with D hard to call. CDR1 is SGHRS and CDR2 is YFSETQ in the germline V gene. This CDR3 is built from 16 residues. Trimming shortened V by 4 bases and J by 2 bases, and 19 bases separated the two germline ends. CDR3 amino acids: CASSTAGVLNAYEQYF. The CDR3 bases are TGCGCCAGCAGCACCGCAGGCGTCCTGAATGCCTACGAGCAGTACTTC. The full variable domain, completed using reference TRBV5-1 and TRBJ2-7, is KAGVTQTPRYLIKTRGQQVTLSCSPISGHRSVSWYQQTPGQGLQFLFEYFSETQRNKGNFPGRFSGRQFSNSRSEMNVSTLELGDSALYLCASSTAGVLNAYEQYFGPGTRLTVT.

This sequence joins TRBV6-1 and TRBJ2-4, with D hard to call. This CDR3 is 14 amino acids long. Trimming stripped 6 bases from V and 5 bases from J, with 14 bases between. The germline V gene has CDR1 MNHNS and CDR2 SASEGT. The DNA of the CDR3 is TGTGCCAGCAGGCCTTCCCTAGGTGAAAACATTCAGTACTTC. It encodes CASRPSLGENIQYF.

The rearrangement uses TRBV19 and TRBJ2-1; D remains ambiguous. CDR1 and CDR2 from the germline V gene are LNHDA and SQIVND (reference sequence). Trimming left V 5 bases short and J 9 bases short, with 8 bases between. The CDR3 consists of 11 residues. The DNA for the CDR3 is TGTGCCAGTAGTGGGGTGGGTGAGCAGTTCTTC. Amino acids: CASSGVGEQFF.

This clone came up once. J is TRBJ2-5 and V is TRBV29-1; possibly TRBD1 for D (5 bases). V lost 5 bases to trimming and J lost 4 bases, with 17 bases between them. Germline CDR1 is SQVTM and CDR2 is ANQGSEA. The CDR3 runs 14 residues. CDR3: CSVLKTLRGETQYF. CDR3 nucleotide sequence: TGCAGCGTTCTCAAGACCCTAAGGGGAGAGACCCAGTACTTC.

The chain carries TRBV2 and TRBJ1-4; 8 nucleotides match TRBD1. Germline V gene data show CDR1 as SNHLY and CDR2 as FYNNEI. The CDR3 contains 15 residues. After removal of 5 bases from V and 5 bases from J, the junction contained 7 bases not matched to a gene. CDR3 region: CASSTRQGQNEKLFF. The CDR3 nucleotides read TGTGCCAGCAGTACTCGACAGGGGCAGAATGAAAAACTGTTTTTT.

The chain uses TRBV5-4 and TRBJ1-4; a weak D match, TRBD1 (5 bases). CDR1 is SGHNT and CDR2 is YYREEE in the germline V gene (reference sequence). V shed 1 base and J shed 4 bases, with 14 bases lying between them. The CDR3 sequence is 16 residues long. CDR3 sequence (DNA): TGTGCCAGCAGCTTGAGCCGGCAGGGACTTAATGAAAAACTGTTTTTT. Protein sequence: CASSLSRQGLNEKLFF.

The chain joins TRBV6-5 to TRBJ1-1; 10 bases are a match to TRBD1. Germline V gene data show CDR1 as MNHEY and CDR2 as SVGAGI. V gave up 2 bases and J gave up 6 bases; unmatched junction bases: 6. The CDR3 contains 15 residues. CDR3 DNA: TGTGCCAGCAGTTACACGGTCGGACAGGGGGCTGAAGCTTTCTTT. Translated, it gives CASSYTVGQGAEAFF.

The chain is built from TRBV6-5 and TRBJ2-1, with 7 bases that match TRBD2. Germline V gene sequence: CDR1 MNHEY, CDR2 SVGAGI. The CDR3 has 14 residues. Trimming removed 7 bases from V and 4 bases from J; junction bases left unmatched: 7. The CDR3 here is CASNEAGDYNEQFF. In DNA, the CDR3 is TGTGCCAGCAACGAGGCGGGGGATTACAATGAGCAGTTCTTC.

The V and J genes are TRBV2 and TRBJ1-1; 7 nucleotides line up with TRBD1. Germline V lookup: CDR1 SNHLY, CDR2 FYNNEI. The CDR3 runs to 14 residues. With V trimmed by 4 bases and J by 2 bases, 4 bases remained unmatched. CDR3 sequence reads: CASSAQGTNTEAFF. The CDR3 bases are TGTGCCAGCAGTGCACAGGGGACCAACACTGAAGCTTTCTTT.